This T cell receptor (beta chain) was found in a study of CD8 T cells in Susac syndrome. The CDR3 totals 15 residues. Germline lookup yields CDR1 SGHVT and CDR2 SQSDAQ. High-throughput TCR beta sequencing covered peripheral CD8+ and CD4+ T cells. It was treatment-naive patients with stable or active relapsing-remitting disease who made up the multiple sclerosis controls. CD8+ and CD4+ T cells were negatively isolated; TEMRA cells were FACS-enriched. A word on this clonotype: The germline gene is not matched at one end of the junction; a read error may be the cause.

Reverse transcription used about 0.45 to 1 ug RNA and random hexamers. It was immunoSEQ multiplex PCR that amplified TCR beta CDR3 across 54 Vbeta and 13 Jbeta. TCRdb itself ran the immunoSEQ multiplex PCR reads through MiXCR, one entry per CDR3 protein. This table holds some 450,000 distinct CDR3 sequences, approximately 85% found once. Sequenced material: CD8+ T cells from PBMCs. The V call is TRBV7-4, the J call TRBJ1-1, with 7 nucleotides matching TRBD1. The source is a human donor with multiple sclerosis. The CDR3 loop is CASSADRPPGTEVFF. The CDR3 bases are TGTGCCAGCAGCGCGGACAGGCCGCCGGGGACTGAAGTTTTCTTT. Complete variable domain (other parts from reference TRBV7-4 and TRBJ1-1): GAGVSQSPRYKVAKRGRDVALRCDSISGHVTLYWYRQTLGQGSEVLTYSQSDAQRDKSGRPSGRFSAERPERSVSTLKIQRTEQGDSAVYLCASSADRPPGTEVFFGQGTRLTVV.